The next 8 T cell receptor beta chains were all read from a single sample in a study of cytomegalovirus exposure and HLA in healthy donors. Sequenced by immunoSEQ multiplex PCR; TCRdb stores in-frame clones only, minus some. The data hold a few hundred thousand clones, with roughly 87% observed a single time. The sample was PBMCs. Receptors were obtained from a man between 18 and 29 years old in good health and CMV-seropositive.

The rearrangement uses TRBV11-2 and TRBJ1-1; D gene uncertain. This CDR3 has 15 amino acids. The germline V and J ends were trimmed by 2 bases and 1 base, with 11 bases remaining between them. Germline V gene sequence: CDR1 SGHAT, CDR2 FQNNGV. As DNA, the CDR3 is TGTGCCAGCAGCTTAACCCCCATGGCGAACACTGAAGCTTTCTTT. As protein: CASSLTPMANTEAFF.

This rearrangement joins TRBV28 to TRBJ1-1; the D is unclear. V was shortened by 6 bases and J by 7 bases, with 21 bases between the two germline ends. This CDR3 has 15 residues. Germline CDR1 MDHEN, CDR2 SYDVKM. Here the CDR3 reads CASSPGGGRNIEAFF. Here the CDR3 DNA reads TGTGCCAGCAGCCCCGGAGGAGGTCGGAATATTGAAGCTTTCTTT.

V usage is TRBV6-1 and J usage is TRBJ1-4; 7 bases are a match to TRBD1. The germline gives CDR1 MNHNS, CDR2 SASEGT. The J segment lost 8 bases and the V segment lost 6 bases, leaving 3 bases of the junction unmatched. The CDR3 spans 12 residues. The CDR3 sequence is CASRRQGEKLFF. CDR3 sequence (DNA): TGTGCCAGCAGGAGACAGGGAGAAAAACTGTTTTTT.

The V call is TRBV6-5, the J call TRBJ2-1, with unresolved D. The CDR3 runs 13 residues. Trimming pared 6 bases from V and 2 bases from J, leaving 8 bases between. From germline, CDR1 is MNHEY and CDR2 SVGAGI. The CDR3 protein is CASSLATYNEQFF. CDR3 sequence (DNA): TGTGCCAGCAGCCTGGCCACCTACAATGAGCAGTTCTTC.

CDR3 bases: TGTGCCAGCAGCCTGGACAGTGGCACTGAAGCTTTCTTT. This sequence encodes CASSLDSGTEAFF. J is TRBJ1-1 and V is TRBV2, with D maybe TRBD1 (6 bases). This CDR3 contains 13 residues. The germline CDR1 and CDR2 sequences are SNHLY and FYNNEI. With 6 bases removed from V and 4 bases from J, the gap between germline ends came to 12 bases.

The gene calls are TRBV2 and TRBJ2-1, with TRBD1 matching over 8 bases. This CDR3 is built from 12 residues. Germline V lookup: CDR1 SNHLY, CDR2 FYNNEI. Trimming removed 7 bases from V and 8 bases from J; junction bases left unmatched: 4. The CDR3 DNA reads as TGTGCCAGCAATAGACAGGGGCATGAGCAGTTCTTC. Its translation: CASNRQGHEQFF.

The rearrangement links TRBV11-3 to TRBJ2-7, with D unresolved. V gave up 7 bases and J gave up 6 bases, with 13 bases separating them. This CDR3 is built from 12 residues. Germline V gene data show CDR1 as SGHNT and CDR2 as YENEEA. In DNA, the CDR3 is TGTGCCAGCAAGTTGGCTAGTTGCGAGCAGTACTTC. Amino acids: CASKLASCEQYF. Supplemented by reference TRBV11-3 and TRBJ2-7, the full variable domain reads EAGVVQSPRYKIIEKKQPVAFWCNPISGHNTLYWYLQNLGQGPELLIRYENEEAVDDSQLPKDRFSAERLKGVDSTLKIQPAELGDSAVYLCASKLASCEQYFGPGTRLTVT.

V is TRBV27 and J is TRBJ1-1; no firm D call. V shed 2 bases and J shed 3 bases, with 13 bases lying between them. CDR1 and CDR2 from the germline V gene are MNHEY and SMNVEV (reference sequence). The CDR3 is made up of 15 amino acids. The CDR3 nucleotides are TGTGCCAGCAGTTTAAGTGGGCCGTGGGACACTGAAGCTTTCTTT. Its protein is CASSLSGPWDTEAFF.